This TCR beta chain was observed in a study of T cells in localized non-small cell lung cancer. Study-level results: Adjacent uninvolved lung tissue had the highest T cell clonality, exceeding tumor.

Repertoires were generated with immunoSEQ multiplex PCR, while TCRdb's copy carries only in-frame clones and drops some. The table shows about 11,000 clones, with about 85% occurring only once. This CDR3 is 11 amino acids long. About this clone itself: The target antigen is unknown.

The receptor was isolated from a male donor older than 55 with stage I lung adenocarcinoma. The sequences come from peripheral blood, collected before any cancer treatment. This rearrangement joins TRBV21-1 to TRBJ2-4. TRBV21-1 is a pseudogene segment. In nucleotides, the CDR3 is TGTGCCAGCAGCATCCGGGACCTGCAGTACTTC. Translated, it gives CASSIRDLQYF.